This T cell receptor (beta chain) was sequenced during a study of blood T cell repertoires in COVID-19. Study-wide background: Specimens from acute and convalescent COVID-19 originated in the United States, Italy and Spain.

Trimming removed 6 bases from V and 5 bases from J, with 12 bases in between. The CDR3 has 13 residues. The germline V gene has CDR1 MNHEY and CDR2 SVGAGI. The data were produced by immunoSEQ multiplex PCR, yet TCRdb's version contains in-frame clones alone and is incomplete. The repertoire holds about 210,000 clones, with around 90% as singletons. This chain connects TRBV6-5 to TRBJ2-3; D gene ambiguous. The TCR was taken from a man aged 25-45 years with acute or convalescent COVID-19. Sequenced sample: peripheral blood. The CDR3 DNA follows: TGTGCCAGCAGCAGAAGAAGTCAAGATACGCAGTATTTT. This codes for CASSRRSQDTQYF.